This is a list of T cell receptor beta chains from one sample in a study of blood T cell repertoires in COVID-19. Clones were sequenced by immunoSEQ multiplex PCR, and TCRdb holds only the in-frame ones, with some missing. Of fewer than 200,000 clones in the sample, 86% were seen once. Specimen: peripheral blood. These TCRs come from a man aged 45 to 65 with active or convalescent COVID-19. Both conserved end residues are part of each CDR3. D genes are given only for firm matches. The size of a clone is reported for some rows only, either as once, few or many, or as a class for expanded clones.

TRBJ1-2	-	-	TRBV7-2	TGTGCCAGCAGCTCCTCCCCCAACTATGGCTACACCTTC	CASSSSPNYGYTF
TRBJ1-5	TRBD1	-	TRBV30	TGTGCCTGGAGTAAAGGACAGGGTCAGCCCCAGCATTTT	CAWSKGQGQPQHF
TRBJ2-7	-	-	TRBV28	TGTGCCAGCAGTTGGACATCCACCTACGAGCAGTACTTC	CASSWTSTYEQYF
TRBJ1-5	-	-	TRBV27	TGTGCCAGCAGTTCCCTTAACAGTGACCAGAAGCTCCCCCAGCATTTT	CASSSLNSDQKLPQHF
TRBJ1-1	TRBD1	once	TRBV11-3	TGTGCCAGCAGCTTAGACCCACAGGGGTCGGCTTTCTTT	CASSLDPQGSAFF
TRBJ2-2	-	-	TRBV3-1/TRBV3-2	TGTGCCAGCAGCAGGGGCCGATCTGGCACCGGGGAGCTGTTTTTT	CASSRGRSGTGELFF
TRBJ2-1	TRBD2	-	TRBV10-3	TGTGCCATCAGTGAGTCCGGGAGGGGCGGGAGCTCCTACAATGAGCAGTTCTTC	CAISESGRGGSSYNEQFF
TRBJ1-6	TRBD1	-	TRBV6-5	TGTGCCAGCACCGGGGACAGTGCCAATTCACCCCTCCACTTT	CASTGDSANSPLHF
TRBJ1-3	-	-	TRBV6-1	TGTGCCAGCAGTGAAGACAGGGCATCTGGAAACACCATATATTTT	CASSEDRASGNTIYF
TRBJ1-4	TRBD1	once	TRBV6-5	TGTGCCAGCAGCGCACAGCAGGGGGCCGATGAAAAACTGTTTTTT	CASSAQQGADEKLFF
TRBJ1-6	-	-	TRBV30	TGTGCCTGGAGAAGGGGAAATTCACCCCTCCACTTT	CAWRRGNSPLHF
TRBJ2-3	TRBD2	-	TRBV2	TGTGCCAGCAGTCGGGGTAGCGGGGGAGTGGATACGCAGTATTTT	CASSRGSGGVDTQYF
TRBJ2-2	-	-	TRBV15	TGTGCCACCAGCAGAGAACAGGCCGGGGAGCTGTTTTTT	CATSREQAGELFF
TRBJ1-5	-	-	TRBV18	TGTGCCAGCTCACCAACGGAGTTGCAGGGCTATCAGCCCCAGCATTTT	CASSPTELQGYQPQHF
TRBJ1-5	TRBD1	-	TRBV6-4	TGTGCCAGCGACAGGGGAGTTGTTCAGCCCCAGCATTTT	CASDRGVVQPQHF
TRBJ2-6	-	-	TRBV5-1	TGCGCCAGCAGCTTGATCGCAGGGATAGCTGGGGCCAACGTCCTGACTTTC	CASSLIAGIAGANVLTF
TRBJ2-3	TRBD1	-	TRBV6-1	TGTGCCAGCAGTGACAGGGACAGGGAGTATTTT	CASSDRDREYF
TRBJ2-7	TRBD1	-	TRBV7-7	TGTGCCAGCAGCCGCCCCAAGTTAAGACAGGGGGCCACTCGGAGGCCCTACGAGCAGTACTTC	CASSRPKLRQGATRRPYEQYF
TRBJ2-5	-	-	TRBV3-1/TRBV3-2	TGTGCCAGCAGCCGGCTAGGGGAAGAGACCCAGTACTTC	CASSRLGEETQYF
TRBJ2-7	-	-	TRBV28	TGTGCCAGCAGTTTTAGTATAGACGAGCAGTACTTC	CASSFSIDEQYF
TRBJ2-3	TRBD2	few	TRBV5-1	TGCGCCAGCAGCTTTACTCAGGGACTAGGGGGAACAGATACGCAGTATTTT	CASSFTQGLGGTDTQYF
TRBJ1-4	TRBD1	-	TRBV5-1	TGCGCCAGCAGCCCCGGGACAGGTAGAGAAAAACTGTTTTTT	CASSPGTGREKLFF
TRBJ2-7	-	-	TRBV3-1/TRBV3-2	TGTGCCAGCAGCCAACGCAAGCTATCGTACGAACAGTACTTC	CASSQRKLSYEQYF
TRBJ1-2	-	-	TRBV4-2	TGTGCCAGCAGCCAAGATGTCGGGCGGGGCTCACTCTATGGCTACACCTTC	CASSQDVGRGSLYGYTF
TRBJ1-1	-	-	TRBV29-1	TGCAGCGTTGACTGGGGTTCAGGGGATAGGGAAGCTTTCTTT	CSVDWGSGDREAFF
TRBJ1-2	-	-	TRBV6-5	TGTGCCAGCAGTTACGACATTGCTCAAAACTATGGCTACACCTTC	CASSYDIAQNYGYTF
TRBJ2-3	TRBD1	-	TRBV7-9	TGTGCCAGCAGTTCCGACTACAGGGGCTGGGATACGCAGTATTTT	CASSSDYRGWDTQYF
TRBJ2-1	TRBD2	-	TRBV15	TGTGCCACCAGCTTGGGGAGCGGGAGGGCCCCCTACAATGAGCAGTTCTTC	CATSLGSGRAPYNEQFF
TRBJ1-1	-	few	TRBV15	TGTGCCACCAGCAGCGGGGTGAACACTGAAGCTTTCTTT	CATSSGVNTEAFF
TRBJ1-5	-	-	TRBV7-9	TGTGCCAGCAGCTCTTGGCAGGATAGCAATCAGCCCCAGCATTTT	CASSSWQDSNQPQHF
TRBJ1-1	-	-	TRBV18	TGTGCCAGCTCAATCGGCGGGATGAACACTGAAGCTTTCTTT	CASSIGGMNTEAFF
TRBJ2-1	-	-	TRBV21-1	TGTGCCAGCAGCGCACTACAGGGAGAGCAGTTCTTC	CASSALQGEQFF
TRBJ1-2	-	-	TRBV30	TGTGCCTGGAGTTCAGGTCCTTATGGCTACACCTTC	CAWSSGPYGYTF
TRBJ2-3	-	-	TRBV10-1	TGCGCCAGCAGTGCCTTCCGCACAGATACGCAGTATTTT	CASSAFRTDTQYF
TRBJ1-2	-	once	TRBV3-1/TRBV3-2	TGTGCCAGCAGCCAAGAACTGGACAGAAACTATGGCTACACCTTC	CASSQELDRNYGYTF
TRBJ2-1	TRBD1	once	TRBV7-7	TGTGCCAGCAGCTGGGGAGTGGGACAGGGGGTTAATGAGCAGTTCTTC	CASSWGVGQGVNEQFF
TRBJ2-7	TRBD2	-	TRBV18	TGTGCCAGCTCACCACTAGCGGGAGGTTCCTACGAGCAGTACTTC	CASSPLAGGSYEQYF
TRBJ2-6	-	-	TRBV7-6	TGTGCCAGCAGCTTATTTGGGGGCGCTGGGGCCAACGTCCTGACTTTC	CASSLFGGAGANVLTF
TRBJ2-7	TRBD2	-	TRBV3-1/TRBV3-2	TGTGCCAGCAGCCAAGAGGGGGGGTCCTACGAGCAGTACTTC	CASSQEGGSYEQYF
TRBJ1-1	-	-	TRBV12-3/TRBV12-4	TGTGCCAGCAACGGGGGGGGGAACACTGAAGCTTTCTTT	CASNGGGNTEAFF
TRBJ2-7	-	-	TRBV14	TGTGCCAGCAGCCAAGTCACTTCCTACGAGCAGTACTTC	CASSQVTSYEQYF
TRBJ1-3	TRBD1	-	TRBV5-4	TGTGCCAGCAGCTTGGTAGGACAGGGGCTTGGAAACACCATATATTTT	CASSLVGQGLGNTIYF
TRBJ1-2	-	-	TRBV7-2	TGTGCCAGCAGCGCATCCGGGAGTTATGGCTACACCTTC	CASSASGSYGYTF
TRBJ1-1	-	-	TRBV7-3	TGTGCCAGCAGCTTAACCCCGGACAGCATACCTTTCTTT	CASSLTPDSIPFF
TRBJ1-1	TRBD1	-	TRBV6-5	TGTGCCACAACGGGGGCTGGACAGGGGAACACTGAAGCTTTCTTT	CATTGAGQGNTEAFF
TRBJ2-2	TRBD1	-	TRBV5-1	TGCGCCAGCAGCCAAGACAGGGGGCGGACCGGGGAGCTGTTTTTT	CASSQDRGRTGELFF
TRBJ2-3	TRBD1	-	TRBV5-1	TGCGCCAGCAGGGATTGGGACAGGGGGCGGTTAGACACAGATACGCAGTATTTT	CASRDWDRGRLDTDTQYF
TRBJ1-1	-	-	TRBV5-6	TGTGCCAGCAGCGGTGTCGGGGGGAACACTGAAGCTTTCTTT	CASSGVGGNTEAFF
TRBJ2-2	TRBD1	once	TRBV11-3	TGTGCCAGCAGCTTAGATGGACAGGGGGCAAGCACCGGGGAGCTGTTTTTT	CASSLDGQGASTGELFF
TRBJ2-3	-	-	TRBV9	TGTGCCAGCAGCGTGGAGGGGGATACGCAGTATTTT	CASSVEGDTQYF
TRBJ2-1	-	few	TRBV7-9	TGTGCCAGCACCGAGACCGGAGATGAGCAGTTCTTC	CASTETGDEQFF
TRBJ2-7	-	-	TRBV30	TGTGCCTGGAGTGGAGCGGTTCCCTACGAGCAGTACTTC	CAWSGAVPYEQYF
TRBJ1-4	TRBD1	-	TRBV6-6	TGTGCCAGCACTAGGGACAGCAACGATGAAAAACTGTTTTTT	CASTRDSNDEKLFF
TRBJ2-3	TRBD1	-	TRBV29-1	TGCAGCGTTGGGACAGGCACGCAGTATTTT	CSVGTGTQYF
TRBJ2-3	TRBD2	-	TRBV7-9	TGTGCCAGCAGCTTAGGGGCGGGGACTAGCGGGCTGAGCACAGATACGCAGTATTTT	CASSLGAGTSGLSTDTQYF
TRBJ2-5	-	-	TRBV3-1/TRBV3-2	TGTGCCAGCAGCCAGAACCTCGGGAGTACCCAGTACTTC	CASSQNLGSTQYF
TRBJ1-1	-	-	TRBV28	TGTGCCAGCGGGTGGGGCCAGAGGCCTGAAGCTTTCTTT	CASGWGQRPEAFF
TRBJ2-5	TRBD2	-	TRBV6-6	TGTGCCAGCAGTCTCATTGGGAGGGAAGAGACCCAGTACTTC	CASSLIGREETQYF
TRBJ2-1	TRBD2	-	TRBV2	TGTGCCACCCAAGCGGGAGGGCGGAATGAGCAGTTCTTC	CATQAGGRNEQFF